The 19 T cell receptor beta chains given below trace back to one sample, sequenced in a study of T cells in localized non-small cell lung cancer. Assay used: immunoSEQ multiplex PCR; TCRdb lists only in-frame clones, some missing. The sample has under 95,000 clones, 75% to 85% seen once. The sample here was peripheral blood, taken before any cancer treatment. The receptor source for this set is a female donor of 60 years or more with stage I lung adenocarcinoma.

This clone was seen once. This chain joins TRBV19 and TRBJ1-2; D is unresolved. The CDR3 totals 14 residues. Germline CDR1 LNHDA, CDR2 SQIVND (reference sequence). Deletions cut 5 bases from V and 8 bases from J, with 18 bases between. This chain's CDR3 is CASSPPTGYRGYTF. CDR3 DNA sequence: TGTGCCAGTAGTCCCCCCACGGGTTACCGCGGCTACACCTTC. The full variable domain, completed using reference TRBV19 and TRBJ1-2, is DGGITQSPKYLFRKEGQNVTLSCEQNLNHDAMYWYRQDPGQGLRLIYYSQIVNDFQKGDIAEGYSVSREKKESFPLTVTSAQKNPTAFYLCASSPPTGYRGYTFGSGTRLTVV.

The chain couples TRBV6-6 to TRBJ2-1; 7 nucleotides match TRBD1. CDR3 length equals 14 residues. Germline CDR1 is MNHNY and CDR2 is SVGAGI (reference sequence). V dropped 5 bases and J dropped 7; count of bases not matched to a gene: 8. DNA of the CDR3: TGTGCCAGCAGTCCGAAGGGGGCTAAAAATGAGCAGTTCTTC. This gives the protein CASSPKGAKNEQFF.

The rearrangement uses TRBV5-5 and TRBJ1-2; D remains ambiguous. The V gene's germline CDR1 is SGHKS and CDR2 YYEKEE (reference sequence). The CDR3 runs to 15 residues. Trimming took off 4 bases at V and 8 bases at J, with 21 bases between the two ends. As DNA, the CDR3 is TGTGCCAGCAGCCCAAATAGCGGGGAACTCAGGGGCTACACCTTC. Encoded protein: CASSPNSGELRGYTF.

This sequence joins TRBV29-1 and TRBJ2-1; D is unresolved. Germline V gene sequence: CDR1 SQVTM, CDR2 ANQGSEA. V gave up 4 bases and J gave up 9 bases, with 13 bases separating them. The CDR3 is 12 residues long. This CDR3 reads CSVAPRSGEQFF. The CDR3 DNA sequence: TGCAGCGTTGCCCCCAGGAGTGGTGAGCAGTTCTTC.

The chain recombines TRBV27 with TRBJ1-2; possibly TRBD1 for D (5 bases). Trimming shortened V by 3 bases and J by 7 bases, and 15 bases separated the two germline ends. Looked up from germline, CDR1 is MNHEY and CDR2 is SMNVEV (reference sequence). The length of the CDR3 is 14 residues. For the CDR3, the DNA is TGTGCCAGCAGTTTTAAGATGGGGCGCGGTGGCTACACCTTC. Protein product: CASSFKMGRGGYTF.

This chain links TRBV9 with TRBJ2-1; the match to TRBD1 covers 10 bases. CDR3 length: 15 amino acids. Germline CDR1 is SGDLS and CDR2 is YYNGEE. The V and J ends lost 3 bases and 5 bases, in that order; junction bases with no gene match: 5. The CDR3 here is CASSEGTGDHNEQFF. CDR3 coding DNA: TGTGCCAGCAGCGAAGGGACAGGGGACCACAATGAGCAGTTCTTC.

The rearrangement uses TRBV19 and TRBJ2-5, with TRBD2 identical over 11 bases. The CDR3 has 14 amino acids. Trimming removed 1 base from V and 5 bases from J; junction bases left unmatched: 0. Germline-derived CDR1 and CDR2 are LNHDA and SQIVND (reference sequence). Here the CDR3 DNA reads TGTGCCAGTAGTATAGGACTAGCGGGGGAGACCCAGTACTTC. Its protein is CASSIGLAGETQYF.

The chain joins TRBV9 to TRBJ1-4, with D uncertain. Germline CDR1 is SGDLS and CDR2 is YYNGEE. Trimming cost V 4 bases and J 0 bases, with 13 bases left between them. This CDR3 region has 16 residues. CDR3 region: CASSPLRRATNEKLFF. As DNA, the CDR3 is TGTGCCAGCAGCCCCCTTCGGCGTGCAACTAATGAAAAACTGTTTTTT.

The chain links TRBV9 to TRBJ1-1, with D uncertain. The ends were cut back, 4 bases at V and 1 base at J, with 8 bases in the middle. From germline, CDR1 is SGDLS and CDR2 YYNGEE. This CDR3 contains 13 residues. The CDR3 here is CASSPRQNTEAFF. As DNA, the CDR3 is TGTGCCAGCAGCCCTCGACAGAACACTGAAGCTTTCTTT.

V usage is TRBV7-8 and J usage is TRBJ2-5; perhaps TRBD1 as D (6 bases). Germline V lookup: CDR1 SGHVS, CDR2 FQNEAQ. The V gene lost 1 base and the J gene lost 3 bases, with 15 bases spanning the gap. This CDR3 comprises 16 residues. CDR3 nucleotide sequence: TGTGCCAGCAGCTTAGGGTTGGGGGCCTTCGAAGAGACCCAGTACTTC. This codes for CASSLGLGAFEETQYF.

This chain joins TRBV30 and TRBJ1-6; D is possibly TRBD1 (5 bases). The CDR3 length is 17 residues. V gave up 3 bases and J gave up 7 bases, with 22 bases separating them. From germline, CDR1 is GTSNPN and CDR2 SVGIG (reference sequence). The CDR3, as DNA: TGTGCCTGGAGCCTACTTTTGCTCGGGACTGGGAATTCACCCCTCCACTTT. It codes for CAWSLLLLGTGNSPLHF.

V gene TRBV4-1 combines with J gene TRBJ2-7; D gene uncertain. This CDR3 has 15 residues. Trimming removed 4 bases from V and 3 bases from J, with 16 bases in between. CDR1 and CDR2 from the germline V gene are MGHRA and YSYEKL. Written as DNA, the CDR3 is TGCGCCAGCAGCCCCACCCCGGCAGAAATCTACGAGCAGTACTTC. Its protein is CASSPTPAEIYEQYF.

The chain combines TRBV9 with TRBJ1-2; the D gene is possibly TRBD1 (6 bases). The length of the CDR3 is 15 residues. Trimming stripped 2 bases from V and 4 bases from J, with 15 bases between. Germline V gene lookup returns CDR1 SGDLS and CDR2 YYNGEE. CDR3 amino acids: CASSVYNRARYGYTF. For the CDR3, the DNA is TGTGCCAGCAGCGTCTACAACAGGGCCCGCTATGGCTACACCTTC.

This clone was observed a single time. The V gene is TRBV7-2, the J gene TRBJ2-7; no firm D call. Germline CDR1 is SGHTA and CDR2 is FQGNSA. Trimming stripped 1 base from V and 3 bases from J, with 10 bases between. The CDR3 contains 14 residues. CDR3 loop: CASSLVRRDYEQYF. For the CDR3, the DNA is TGTGCCAGCAGCTTAGTTAGGCGCGACTACGAGCAGTACTTC.

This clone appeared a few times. CDR3 DNA: TGTGCCTGGAGTCCTACGGGGGCCCGCGTCATGAACACTGAAGCTTTCTTT. Translation gives CAWSPTGARVMNTEAFF. The J gene is TRBJ1-1, the V gene TRBV30; TRBD1 might be the D (6 bases). V lost 2 bases, J lost 0 bases, and 19 bases lay in between. This CDR3 contains 17 residues. Germline V lookup: CDR1 GTSNPN, CDR2 SVGIG (reference sequence). The full variable domain, rest sourced from reference TRBV30 and TRBJ1-1, is SQTIHQWPATLVQPVGSPLSLECTVEGTSNPNLYWYRQAAGRGLQLLFYSVGIGQISSEVPQNLSASRPQDRQFILSSKKLLLSDSGFYLCAWSPTGARVMNTEAFFGQGTRLTVV.

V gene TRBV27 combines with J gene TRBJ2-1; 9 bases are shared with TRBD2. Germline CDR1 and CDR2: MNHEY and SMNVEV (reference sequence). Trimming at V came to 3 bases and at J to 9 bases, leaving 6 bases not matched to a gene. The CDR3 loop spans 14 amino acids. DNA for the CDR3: TGTGCCAGCAGTTTTACAGGCGGGGGGGGTGAGCAGTTCTTC. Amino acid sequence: CASSFTGGGGEQFF.

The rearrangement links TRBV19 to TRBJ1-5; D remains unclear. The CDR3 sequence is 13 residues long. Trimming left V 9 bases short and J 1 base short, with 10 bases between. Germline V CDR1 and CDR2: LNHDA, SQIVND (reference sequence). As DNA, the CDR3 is TGTGCCAGCAGTTATGGGAGCAATCAGCCCCAGCATTTT. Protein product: CASSYGSNQPQHF.

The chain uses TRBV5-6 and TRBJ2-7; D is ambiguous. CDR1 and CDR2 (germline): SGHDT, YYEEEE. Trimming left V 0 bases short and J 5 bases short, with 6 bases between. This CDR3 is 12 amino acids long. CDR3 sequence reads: CASSLALNEQYF. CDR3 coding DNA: TGTGCCAGCAGCTTGGCCCTCAACGAGCAGTACTTC.

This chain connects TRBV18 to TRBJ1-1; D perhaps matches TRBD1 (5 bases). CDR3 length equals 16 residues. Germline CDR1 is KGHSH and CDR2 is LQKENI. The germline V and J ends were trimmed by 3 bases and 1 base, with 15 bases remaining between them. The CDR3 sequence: CASSPLPTDRNTEAFF. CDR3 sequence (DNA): TGTGCCAGCTCACCTCTACCTACCGACAGGAACACTGAAGCTTTCTTT.